This TCR beta chain is drawn from a study of T cell repertoires in Merkel cell carcinoma (dated by TCRdb to the late 2010s). Regarding the study in general: Patients who had received intralesional immunotherapy or systemic immune checkpoint blockade prior to the biopsy were excluded. Inclusion required a diagnosis of MCPyV-positive Merkel cell carcinoma and successful in vitro expansion of tumor-infiltrating lymphocytes. The MCPyV-specific clonotypes were initially defined from expanded tumor-infiltrating lymphocytes through tetramer sorting, cloning and paired TCR sequencing. What the work shows at the level of the full study, not this receptor alone: No normal tissue biopsies were studied.

The immunoSEQ assay was used both to sequence TRB CDR3 from tumor genomic DNA and to process the resulting data. The source is immuneACCESS, and TCRdb retained only in-frame sequences with V and J called. Part of the clones is not carried over; for the studies checked, unresolved V genes explain less than half of this, and the remainder is unexplained. Across this sample there are about 15,000 clones, with approximately 80% seen only once. The ten biggest clones cover approximately 17% of the sample. Biopsy-confirmed MCPyV-positive Merkel cell carcinoma was present in the study subjects, and positive serum antibodies to T-antigen were found in every subject. Over five adjacent 10-micron frozen tumor sections were used for genomic DNA extraction without cell sorting or culture. About 5 x 5 x 5 mm of tumor biopsy tissue was frozen in optimal cutting temperature compound. In the frozen biopsy, scout sections stained with hematoxylin and eosin confirmed abundant Merkel cell carcinoma and infiltrating cells.

Note on this clone: Its recognized antigen is unknown. Base-call qualities are not available, and no considerably larger clone is one nucleotide away.

Deletion took 3 bases off V and 0 bases off J, with a span of 11 bases between the germline ends. CDR1 and CDR2 were assigned from the germline V gene as LGHNA and YSLEER. The CDR3 numbers 15 residues from cysteine through phenylalanine. CDR3 DNA only is kept here, 45 bases in frame from base 1. The receptor chain draws on TRBV4-3 and TRBJ1-1, with the D gene call left open. The sequence came from an adult with Merkel cell carcinoma. Specimen: tumor tissue. The CDR3 is CASSHVQQLNTEAFF. In nucleotides, the sequence is TGCGCCAGCAGCCACGTGCAGCAGCTGAACACTGAAGCTTTCTTT.